In this sample, the clone carrying this T cell receptor (beta chain) turned up many times. The antigen is undetermined. RNA transcripts yielded amplified TCR beta CDR3 regions. When the TCR CDR3 underwent first-round RT-PCR, the HTBI primer set was used. TCRdb re-derived calls from the multiplex PCR reads in MiXCR, one entry per CDR3 protein. The table records 300,000 to 450,000 distinct CDR3 sequences, 25% of them present only once. Patients having uncontrolled infection, another autoimmune disease, pregnancy or lactation were not included. The data stem from a study of T cells in Graves' hyperthyroidism and ophthalmopathy. Study results and caveats: A 13 V-J model separated ophthalmopathy from stable hyperthyroidism.

The germline V and J ends were trimmed by 4 bases and 2 bases, with 18 bases remaining between them. The CDR3 has 16 amino acids. The germline V gene has CDR1 LGHDT and CDR2 YNNKEL (reference sequence). The clonotype was recovered from a man between 50 and 59 years old with Graves' hyperthyroidism. This rearrangement joins TRBV3-1 to TRBJ2-7; D is unresolved. The sequenced sample consisted of blood. The CDR3 coding sequence is TGTGCCAGCAGCCCACGTACAGTGAGCCTAACCTACGAGCAGTACTTC. Translating gives CASSPRTVSLTYEQYF.